These T cell receptor beta chains were read from a single sample in a study of blood T cell repertoires in COVID-19. Data came from immunoSEQ multiplex PCR; TCRdb stores just in-frame clones and leaves some out. The sample has over 400,000 clones; about nine tenths are singletons. The sample was PBMCs or T cells enriched from blood (not recorded which). The receptor source for this set is a woman aged 60-75 years who had recovered from COVID-19. The CDR3 runs from the conserved cysteine through the conserved F or W. A D gene is named only where the DNA matches it firmly. Where a row states a size, it is once, few, many or the class of an expanded clone; other rows omit it.

cdr3_aa cdr3_nt j_call v_call clone_size d_call
CASSQRPGGFDEQFF TGTGCCAGCAGTCAACGTCCGGGGGGCTTCGATGAGCAGTTCTTC TRBJ2-1 TRBV11-2 . .
CASSLGRTGHGYTF TGTGCCAGCAGCTTAGGAAGGACAGGCCATGGCTACACCTTC TRBJ1-2 TRBV7-2 . TRBD1
CASSPTGQLGEQFF TGTGCCAGCTCACCAACAGGGCAACTGGGTGAGCAGTTCTTC TRBJ2-1 TRBV18 . .
CASSFSTGGETQYF TGTGCCAGCAGCTTTTCTACCGGGGGGGAGACCCAGTACTTC TRBJ2-5 TRBV9 few TRBD2
CAISEEGGSPLHF TGTGCCATCAGTGAGGAGGGAGGATCACCCCTCCACTTT TRBJ1-6 TRBV10-3 . .
CASSPQSGDNEQFF TGTGCCAGCTCACCACAGTCCGGAGACAATGAGCAGTTCTTC TRBJ2-1 TRBV18 . .
CASSFAGQGTGELFF TGCGCCAGCAGCTTTGCGGGACAGGGGACCGGGGAGCTGTTTTTT TRBJ2-2 TRBV5-1 . TRBD1
CASSAPHGTLDGELFF TGTGCCAGTAGTGCCCCCCACGGGACACTCGACGGGGAGCTGTTTTTT TRBJ2-2 TRBV19 . .
CAISLRQGRGAEAFF TGTGCCATCAGTTTACGACAGGGGAGAGGGGCTGAAGCTTTCTTT TRBJ1-1 TRBV10-3 few TRBD1
CASRRGTGANTGELFF TGTGCCAGCAGAAGGGGAACAGGGGCGAACACCGGGGAGCTGTTTTTT TRBJ2-2 TRBV2 . TRBD1
CASSLAWTKPLGYTF TGTGCCAGCAGCTTAGCCTGGACAAAACCCCTTGGCTACACCTTC TRBJ1-2 TRBV7-8 . .
CASGGSYGYTF TGTGCCAGCGGGGGGAGTTATGGCTACACCTTC TRBJ1-2 TRBV6-6 . .
CASSLMAMNTEAFF TGTGCCAGCAGCTTGATGGCCATGAACACTGAAGCTTTCTTT TRBJ1-1 TRBV5-5 . .
CASSSGHANTEAFF TGTGCCAGCAGCTCTGGCCACGCGAACACTGAAGCTTTCTTT TRBJ1-1 TRBV6-5 . .
CAIKSTGTNYGYTF TGTGCCATCAAATCGACAGGTACTAACTATGGCTACACCTTC TRBJ1-2 TRBV6-5 . .
CASSAPQGRNGYTF TGTGCCAGCAGTGCACCCCAGGGGCGGAATGGCTACACCTTC TRBJ1-2 TRBV28 . .
CARTRDREEKLFF TGTGCCAGGACACGGGACAGGGAGGAAAAACTGTTTTTT TRBJ1-4 TRBV21-1 . .
CAWSRSVFNQPQHF TGTGCCTGGAGTCGGTCCGTATTCAATCAGCCCCAGCATTTT TRBJ1-5 TRBV30 . .
CASRSGINNSPLHF TGTGCCAGCAGATCCGGGATAAATAATTCACCCCTCCACTTT TRBJ1-6 TRBV6-5 . .
CASSQDRVSGNTIYF TGTGCCAGCTCACAAGACAGGGTCTCCGGAAACACCATATATTTT TRBJ1-3 TRBV18 . TRBD1
CASNMGVTRPQHF TGTGCCAGTAATATGGGAGTGACCCGGCCCCAGCATTTT TRBJ1-5 TRBV19 . .
CASSQPTGGSRDTGELFF TGTGCCAGCAGCCAACCTACAGGGGGCAGTCGGGACACCGGGGAGCTGTTTTTT TRBJ2-2 TRBV3-1/TRBV3-2 . TRBD1
CASRQGHNNQPQHF TGTGCCAGCAGACAGGGGCACAACAATCAGCCCCAGCATTTT TRBJ1-5 TRBV6-5 . TRBD1
CASSKGQTNTGELFF TGTGCCAGCAGTAAGGGACAGACGAACACCGGGGAGCTGTTTTTT TRBJ2-2 TRBV6-4 . TRBD1
CASSLGLSAEAFF TGCGCCAGCAGCTTGGGGTTGAGCGCTGAAGCTTTCTTT TRBJ1-1 TRBV5-1 . .
CATSGGHPQETQYF TGTGCCACCAGCGGGGGACACCCTCAAGAGACCCAGTACTTC TRBJ2-5 TRBV15 . .
CASSLGLAGGTDTQYF TGCGCCAGCAGCCTCGGACTAGCGGGGGGCACAGATACGCAGTATTTT TRBJ2-3 TRBV4-1 few TRBD2
CSVGLTAWNTEAFF TGCAGCGTTGGCTTGACAGCCTGGAACACTGAAGCTTTCTTT TRBJ1-1 TRBV29-1 once .